A single sample is the source of the 18 T cell receptor beta chains below, sequenced in a study of tumor-infiltrating lymphocytes in primary liver carcinoma. From around 0.5 ug total RNA, TCR beta cDNA was generated with a primer in the constant region. It was through three nested multiplex PCR rounds of slightly modified ARM-PCR that TCR beta libraries arose. The study ran its first two PCR rounds for roughly 11 cycles each, using TRBV1-TRBV30 forward primers and a C-beta reverse primer. TCRdb independently ran MiXCR on the multiplex PCR reads; one entry per CDR3 protein. The sample lists approximately 330,000 distinct CDR3 sequences, less than 75% occurring once. In addition to blood RNA drawn from unsorted whole blood, germline DNA was extracted. Sequenced material: peripheral blood. The receptors here all came from a man aged 35 to 55 with primary liver carcinoma and hepatitis B virus infection.

Concerning this clonotype: An end of the junction differs from the germline gene, which may be a read error. V is TRBV5-1 and J is TRBJ2-7; possibly TRBD1 for D (6 bases). The V gene's germline CDR1 is SGHRS and CDR2 YFSETQ. The CDR3 runs to 16 residues. The CDR3 nucleotides read TGCGCCAGCAGCTTGGATCCAGGGGCCTCCTCCTACGAGCATTACTTC. Translated: CASSLDPGASSYEHYF.

As for this clonotype: This may be a read error: a much more frequent sequence differs by one nucleotide. This rearrangement joins TRBV6-6 to TRBJ2-1; a weak D match, TRBD1 (6 bases). CDR3 length: 15 amino acids. The germline V gene has CDR1 MNHNY and CDR2 SVGAGI (reference sequence). The DNA for the CDR3 is TGTGGCAGCAGTACTACAGGGAGCTCCTACAATGAGCAGTTCTTC. Its translation is CGSSTTGSSYNEQFF.

The chain carries TRBV6-2 or TRBV6-3 and TRBJ1-5; a possible D gene is TRBD1 (5 bases). In germline, CDR1 is MNHEY, CDR2 SVGEGT. The CDR3 loop spans 15 amino acids. V was cut by 11 bases and J by 6 bases, with 23 bases left in between. The CDR3 protein is CACNNAGSSSQPQHF. The CDR3 coding sequence is TGTGCCTGCAATAATGCAGGGAGTTCCAGTCAGCCCCAGCATTTT.

Comments on this clonotype: Just one base apart from a much larger clone, this may be a read error. V gene TRBV6-5 combines with J gene TRBJ2-7, with D perhaps being TRBD1 or TRBD2 (6 bases each). V gave up 8 bases and J gave up 3 bases, with 14 bases separating them. This CDR3 spans 13 amino acids. Per the germline V gene, CDR1 is MNHEY and CDR2 is SVGAGI. This chain's CDR3 is CASGERGDYEQYF. As DNA, the CDR3 is TGTGCCAGCGGGGAGAGGGGGGACTACGAGCAGTACTTC.

At least ten counts were recorded for this clonotype. The rearrangement joins TRBV6-6 to TRBJ1-4; 7 positions agree with TRBD1. The CDR3 covers 14 residues. Germline V gene sequence: CDR1 MNHNY, CDR2 SVGAGI (reference sequence). Losses at the gene ends were 5 bases for V and 5 bases for J; bases not matched to a gene: 5. CDR3 residues: CASSPGTENEKLFF. The CDR3 DNA reads TGTGCCAGCAGTCCCGGGACAGAGAATGAAAAACTGTTTTTT.

This clonotype is deemed medium-sized (0.01 to 0.1%). CDR3: CSLRQGGNEQFF. As DNA, the CDR3 is TGCAGCCTCCGACAGGGAGGTAATGAGCAGTTCTTC. The V call is TRBV29-1, the J call TRBJ2-1; a weak D match, TRBD1 (7 bases). The CDR3 loop spans 12 amino acids. The germline CDR1 and CDR2 sequences are SQVTM and ANQGSEA. Trimming stripped 8 bases from V and 7 bases from J, with 15 bases between.

In this sample, this clonotype turned up once. An end of the junction differs from the germline gene, which may be a read error. The V and J genes are TRBV12-3 or TRBV12-4 and TRBJ2-1; 8 bases align to TRBD1. The CDR3 has 15 residues. The CDR3 here is CTSSVGRGLGGEQFF. CDR3 coding DNA: TGTACCAGCAGTGTCGGCAGGGGGCTGGGTGGTGAGCAGTTCTTC.

This clonotype was found a few times. The V gene is TRBV28, the J gene TRBJ2-5; a possible D gene is TRBD1 (9 bases). In germline, CDR1 is MDHEN, CDR2 SYDVKM. Between the trimmed V and J ends, which lost 2 bases and 9 bases, there was a span of 16 bases. The CDR3 spans 14 residues. CDR3 sequence: CASSLSSGDRAQYF. CDR3 bases: TGTGCCAGCAGTTTAAGTAGCGGGGACAGGGCCCAGTACTTC.

Of note for this clonotype: This sequence may be a read error, since a much larger clone differs from it by one base. The chain employs TRBV4-3 and TRBJ2-7, with unresolved D. Germline V gene data show CDR1 as LGHNA and CDR2 as YSLEER. The CDR3 has 16 amino acids. In DNA form, the CDR3 reads TGCGCCAACAGCCAAGATTTGGCGAGTCCCTCTCGCGAGCAGTACTTC. Translated, it gives CANSQDLASPSREQYF.

Comment on this clonotype: Given a much more abundant clone one base away, this may be a read error. The chain has TRBV12-3 or TRBV12-4 and TRBJ2-1, with 12 bases lining up with TRBD2. The CDR3 consists of 16 residues. The CDR3, as DNA: TGTGCCAGCAGACAGTCGGGACTAGCGGGTTTTGGTGAGGAGTTCTTC. This translates into CASRQSGLAGFGEEFF.

The V and J genes are TRBV20-1 and TRBJ1-1; D call uncertain. There are 13 residues in the CDR3. The V end lost 5 bases, the J end lost 1 base, and 11 bases lay between the germline ends. The germline V gene encodes CDR1 DFQATT and CDR2 SNEGSKA (reference sequence). The CDR3 protein is CSASMCGNTEAFF. In DNA form, the CDR3 reads TGCAGTGCTTCGATGTGTGGGAACACTGAAGCTTTCTTT.

Regarding this clonotype: Relative to the germline gene, one junction end is altered; a read error may explain this. V usage is TRBV5-6 and J usage is TRBJ2-3; D is unclear. Germline V gene data show CDR1 as SGHDT and CDR2 as YYEEEE. The CDR3 loop spans 12 amino acids. CDR3: CTSTGGTDTQYF. The CDR3 region has the DNA TGTACCAGCACGGGCGGCACAGATACGCAATATTTT.

V gene TRBV7-9 combines with J gene TRBJ2-5, with 12 bases that match TRBD1. Germline-derived CDR1 and CDR2 are SEHNR and FQNEAQ (reference sequence). The CDR3 spans 14 residues. The trim removed 5 bases at V and 4 bases at J, leaving 2 bases unmatched. As DNA, the CDR3 is TGTGCCAGCAGCGGGACAGGGGGCGCAGAGACCCAGTACTTC. Translation gives CASSGTGGAETQYF.

This chain connects TRBV10-1 to TRBJ2-3; D gene uncertain. Germline values: CDR1 WNHNN, CDR2 SYGVQD (reference sequence). The germline V and J ends were trimmed by 0 bases and 4 bases, with 17 bases remaining between them. This CDR3 is built from 17 residues. In nucleotides, the CDR3 is TGCGCCAGCAGTGAGTCGCACCGCGATAAAGCGCCAGATACGCAGTATTTT. It is translated as CASSESHRDKAPDTQYF.

To note about this clonotype: With a much larger clone just one base away, this may be a read error. This CDR3 reads CASSGTDRETQYF. The CDR3 DNA reads as TGTGCCAGCAGTGGGACGGATCGAGAGACCCAGTACTTC. This chain joins TRBV6-5 and TRBJ2-5, with D perhaps TRBD1 or TRBD2 (5 bases each). The CDR3 covers 13 residues. Germline lookup yields CDR1 MNHEY and CDR2 SVGAGI. V dropped 5 bases and J dropped 4 bases, with 11 bases sitting between them.

This clonotype was detected once. One end of the junction varies from germline; a read error may be responsible. The J gene is TRBJ1-1, the V gene TRBV4-1; a possible D gene is TRBD1 (5 bases). The CDR3 is made up of 15 amino acids. Germline CDR1 reads MGHRA; CDR2 reads YSYEKL. CDR3 amino acids: CACSPSGGLNTEAFF. As DNA, the CDR3 is TGCGCCTGCAGCCCCTCCGGGGGACTTAACACTGAAGCTTTCTTT.

To note about this clonotype: This could be a read error, since a much larger clone is one nucleotide away. The CDR3: CSVASQGAGQETRYF. The CDR3 DNA sequence: TGCAGCGTTGCGTCACAGGGGGCTGGCCAAGAGACCCGGTACTTC. J is TRBJ2-5 and V is TRBV29-1; 9 bases are a match to TRBD1. Germline lookup yields CDR1 SQVTM and CDR2 ANQGSEA. This CDR3 has 15 residues. Supplemented by reference TRBV29-1 and TRBJ2-5, the full variable domain reads SAVISQKPSRDICQRGTSLTIQCQVDSQVTMMFWYRQQPGQSLTLIATANQGSEATYESGFVIDKFPISRPNLTFSTLTVSNMSPEDSSIYLCSVASQGAGQETRYFGPGTRLLVL.

Notes on this clonotype: One end of the junction is discordant with germline, which a read error may explain. The chain links TRBV7-9 to TRBJ1-6; D remains unclear. The CDR3 runs to 14 residues. Per the germline V gene, CDR1 is SEHNR and CDR2 is FQNEAQ (reference sequence). In nucleotides, the CDR3 is TGTGGCAGCAGCCCCGGGATCATAGATTCACCCTTCCACTTT. Translation gives CGSSPGIIDSPFHF.